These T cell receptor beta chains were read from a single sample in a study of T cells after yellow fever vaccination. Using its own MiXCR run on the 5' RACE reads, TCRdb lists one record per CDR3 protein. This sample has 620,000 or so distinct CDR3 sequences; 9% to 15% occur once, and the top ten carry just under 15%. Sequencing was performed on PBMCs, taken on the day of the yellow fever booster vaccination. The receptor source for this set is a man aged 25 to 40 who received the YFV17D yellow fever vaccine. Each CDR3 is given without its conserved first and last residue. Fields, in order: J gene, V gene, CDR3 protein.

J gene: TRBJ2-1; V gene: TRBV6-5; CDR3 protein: ASSYSRAYNEQF
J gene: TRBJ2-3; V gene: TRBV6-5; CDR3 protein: ASSYGGGSTDTQY
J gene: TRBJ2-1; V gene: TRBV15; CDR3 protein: ATSRGGAGNNEQF
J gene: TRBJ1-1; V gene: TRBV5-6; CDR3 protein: ASSSLEGPQRNTEAF
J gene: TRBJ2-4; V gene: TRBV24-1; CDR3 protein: ATSDFRGDGQLAKNIQY
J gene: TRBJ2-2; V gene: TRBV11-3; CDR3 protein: ASRPGFTGELF
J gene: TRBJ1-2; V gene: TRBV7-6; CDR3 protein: ASGDKSYGYT
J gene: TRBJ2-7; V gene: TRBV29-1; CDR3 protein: SVTGLLTYEQY
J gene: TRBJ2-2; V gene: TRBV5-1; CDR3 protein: ASSGGTGLPNTGELF
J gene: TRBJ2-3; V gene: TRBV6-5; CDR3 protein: ASSTPGLLDTQY
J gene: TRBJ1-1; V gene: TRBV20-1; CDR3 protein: SAREGPNTEAF
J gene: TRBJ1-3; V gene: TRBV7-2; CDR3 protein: ASSPVGGKFGNTIY
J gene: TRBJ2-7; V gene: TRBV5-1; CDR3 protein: ASSLSAGGLYEQY
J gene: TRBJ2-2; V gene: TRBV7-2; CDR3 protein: ASSRIETGELF
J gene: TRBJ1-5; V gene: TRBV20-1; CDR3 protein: SASRGLNQPQH
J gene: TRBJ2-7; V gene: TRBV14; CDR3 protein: ASSQGLAGDLLSYEQY
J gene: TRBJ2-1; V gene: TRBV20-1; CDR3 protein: SAAGLARVDNEQF
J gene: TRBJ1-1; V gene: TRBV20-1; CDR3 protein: SARGGTRNTEAF
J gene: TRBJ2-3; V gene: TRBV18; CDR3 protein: ASVAGTSGRDTQY
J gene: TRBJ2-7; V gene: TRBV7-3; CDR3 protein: ASSLGMSGYEQY
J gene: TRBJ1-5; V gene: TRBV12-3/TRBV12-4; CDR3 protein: ASSLAFGSQPQH
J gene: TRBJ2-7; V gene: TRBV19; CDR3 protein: ASSRMGGQGGDYEQY
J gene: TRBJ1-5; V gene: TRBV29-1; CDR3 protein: SVGYGTGSQPQH
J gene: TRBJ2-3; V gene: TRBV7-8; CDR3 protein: ASSVGLAGTTDTQY
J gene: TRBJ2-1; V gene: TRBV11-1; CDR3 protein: ASSLVRGQPETIYNEQF
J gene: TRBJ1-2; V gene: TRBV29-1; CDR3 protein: SVGDRGNGYT
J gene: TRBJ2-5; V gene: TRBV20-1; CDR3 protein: SALQGRETQY
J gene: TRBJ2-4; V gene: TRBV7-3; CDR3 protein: ASSSGTSGIQY
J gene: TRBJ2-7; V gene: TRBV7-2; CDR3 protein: ASSPDSRASYEQY